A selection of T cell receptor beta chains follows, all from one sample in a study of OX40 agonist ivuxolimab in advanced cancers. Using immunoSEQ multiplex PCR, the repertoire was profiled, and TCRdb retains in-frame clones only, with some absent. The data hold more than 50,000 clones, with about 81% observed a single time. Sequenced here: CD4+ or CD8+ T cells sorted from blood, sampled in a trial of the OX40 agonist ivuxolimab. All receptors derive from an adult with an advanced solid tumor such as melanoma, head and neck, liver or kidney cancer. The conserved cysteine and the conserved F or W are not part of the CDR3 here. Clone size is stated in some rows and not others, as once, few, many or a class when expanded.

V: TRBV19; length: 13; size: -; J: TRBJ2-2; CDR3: ASSLSGGYTGELF
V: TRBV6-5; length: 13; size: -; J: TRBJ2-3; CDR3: ASTSGQGIMNTQY
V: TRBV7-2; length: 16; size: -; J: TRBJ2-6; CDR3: ASSPGLAGSSGANVLT
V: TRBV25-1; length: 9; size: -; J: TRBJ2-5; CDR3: ASRDRETQY
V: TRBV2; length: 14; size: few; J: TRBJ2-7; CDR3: ASSDSSLRDTYEQY
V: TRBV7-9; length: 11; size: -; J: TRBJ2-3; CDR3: ASSLGGPDTQY
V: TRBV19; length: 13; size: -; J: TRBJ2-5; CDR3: ASSTGPTGGETQY
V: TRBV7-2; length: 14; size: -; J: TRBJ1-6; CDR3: ASSPQGGRDNSPLH
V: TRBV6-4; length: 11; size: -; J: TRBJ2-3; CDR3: ASSDTRLDTQY
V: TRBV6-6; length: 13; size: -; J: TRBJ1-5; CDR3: ASSRQFNSNQPQH
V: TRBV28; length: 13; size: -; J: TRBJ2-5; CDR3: ASSTSLGNQETQY
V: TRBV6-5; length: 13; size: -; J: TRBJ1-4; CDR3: ASSLFFATNEKLF
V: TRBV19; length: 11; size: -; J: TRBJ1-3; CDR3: ASSTDSGNTIY
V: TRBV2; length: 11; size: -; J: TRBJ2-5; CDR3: ASSGGQEETQY
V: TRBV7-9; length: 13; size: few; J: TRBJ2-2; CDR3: ASSSGTVGDGELF
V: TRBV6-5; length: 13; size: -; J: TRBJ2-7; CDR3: ASSRLGDSSYEQY
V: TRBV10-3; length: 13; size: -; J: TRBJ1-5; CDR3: AISESMVGGQPQH
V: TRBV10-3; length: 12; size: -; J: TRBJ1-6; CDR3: AISVQDSDSPLH
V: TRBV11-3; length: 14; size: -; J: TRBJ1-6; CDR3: ASSLVPPGLGSPLH
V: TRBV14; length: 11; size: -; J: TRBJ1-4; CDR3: ASSQDLVSQLF
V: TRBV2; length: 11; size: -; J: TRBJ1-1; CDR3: ASSTTGYTEAF
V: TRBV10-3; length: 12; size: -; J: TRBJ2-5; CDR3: AISESTGGETQY
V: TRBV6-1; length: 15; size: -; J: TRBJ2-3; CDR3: ASSARVAGGPSDTQY
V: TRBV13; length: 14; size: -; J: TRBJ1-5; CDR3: ASSLGLSGGNQPQH
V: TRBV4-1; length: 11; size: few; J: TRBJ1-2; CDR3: ASSQEINYGYT
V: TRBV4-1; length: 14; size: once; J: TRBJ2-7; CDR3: ASSQEKAGGLSEQY
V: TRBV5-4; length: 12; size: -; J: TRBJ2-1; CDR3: ASTYRVRDNEQF
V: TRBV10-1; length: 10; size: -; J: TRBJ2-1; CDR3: ATGGDSPEQF
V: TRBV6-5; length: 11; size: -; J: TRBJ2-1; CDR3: ASTPPGNNEQF
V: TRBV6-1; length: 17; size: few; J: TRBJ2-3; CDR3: ASSGPLRVATRSTDTQY
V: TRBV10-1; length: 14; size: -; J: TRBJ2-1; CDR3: ASSVQRGGTYNEQF
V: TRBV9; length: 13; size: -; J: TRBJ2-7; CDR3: ASSSSGGALYEQY
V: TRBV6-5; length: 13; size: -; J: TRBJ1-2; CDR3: ASRETGGSNYGYT
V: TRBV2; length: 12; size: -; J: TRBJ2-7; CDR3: ASRAGTVSYEQY
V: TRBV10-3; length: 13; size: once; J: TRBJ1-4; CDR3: ATRDREATNEKLF